This T cell receptor beta chain was sequenced during a study of control samples from healthy donors and cancer patients. The method was immunoSEQ multiplex PCR; TCRdb's version includes in-frame clones alone and lacks a portion of them. Of about 230,000 clones in the sample, around 79% were seen once. Germline-derived CDR1 and CDR2 are SGHNT and YYREEE (reference sequence). The length of the CDR3 is 12 residues. V was pared by 4 bases and J by 0 bases, with 4 bases between. The chain has TRBV5-4 and TRBJ2-5; D call uncertain. Sequenced: PBMCs. The source of this sequence is a woman aged 55-69 years with lung cancer. The CDR3 spells CASSVDQETQYF. The CDR3 DNA sequence: TGTGCCAGCAGCGTCGACCAAGAGACCCAGTACTTC.